The next 5 T cell receptor beta chains were all read from a single sample in a study of read filtering for tumor transcriptome and immune sequencing. This library used 300 to 500 ng RNA and molecular barcoded adaptors spanning alpha/delta and beta/gamma chains. TCRdb recomputed calls from the reads with MiXCR, one row per CDR3 protein. The repertoire consists of tens of thousands of distinct CDR3 sequences, with approximately 19% occurring once and the leading ten covering roughly 15%. Material for sequencing was a population of CD138-negative cells sorted from bone marrow. The receptors come from a donor aged 40 or older with multiple myeloma.

The table lists this clonotype with many counts. The chain combines TRBV2 with TRBJ2-3; a weak D match, TRBD1 (5 bases). This CDR3 comprises 15 residues. Germline V gene lookup returns CDR1 SNHLY and CDR2 FYNNEI. The ends were cut back, 6 bases at V and 0 bases at J, with 13 bases in the middle. The CDR3 region is CASSRQLTSTDTQYF. For the CDR3, the DNA is TGTGCCAGCAGCAGACAGTTAACTAGCACAGATACGCAGTATTTT.

This clonotype was counted at least ten times. The V call is TRBV7-2, the J call TRBJ2-3; 8 bases are shared with TRBD2. The V gene end was trimmed by 1 base and the J gene end by 2 bases; junction bases not matched to a gene: 17. The CDR3 contains 20 residues. Germline V lookup: CDR1 SGHTA, CDR2 FQGNSA. The CDR3 loop reads CASSLGGRRWGSGTTDTQYF. CDR3 coding DNA: TGTGCCAGCAGCTTAGGGGGTCGGCGGTGGGGTAGCGGGACCACAGATACGCAGTATTTT.

About this clonotype itself: A clone one base away is much larger, so this may be a read error. Given the absence of the conserved phenylalanine or tryptophan at the CDR3 end, a read error is likely. This sequence joins TRBV4-1 and TRBJ2-5, with 8 bases matching TRBD2. Germline CDR1 and CDR2: MGHRA and YSYEKL. The CDR3 sequence is 15 residues long. Trimming cost V 4 bases and J 4 bases; bases outside gene matches: 8. The CDR3 sequence is CASSLGAGGRETQYS. The CDR3 DNA sequence: TGCGCCAGCAGCCTGGGCGCGGGGGGCAGAGAGACCCAGTACTCC.

This clonotype was picked up many times. The V call is TRBV9, the J call TRBJ2-1; D not certain. CDR3 length equals 15 residues. Germline assignment: CDR1 SGDLS and CDR2 YYNGEE. Trimming took off 5 bases at V and 1 base at J, with 13 bases between the two ends. CDR3 in amino acids: CASSMVVGSYNEQFF. CDR3 DNA sequence: TGTGCCAGCAGTATGGTGGTAGGGTCCTACAATGAGCAGTTCTTC. Filled out from reference TRBV9 and TRBJ2-1, the complete variable domain reads DSGVTQTPKHLITATGQRVTLRCSPRSGDLSVYWYQQSLDQGLQFLIQYYNGEERAKGNILERFSAQQFPDLHSELNLSSLELGDSALYFCASSMVVGSYNEQFFGPGTRLTVL.

This clonotype showed up many times. This chain joins TRBV3-1 and TRBJ2-1; D gene uncertain. The length of the CDR3 is 17 residues. Looked up from germline, CDR1 is LGHDT and CDR2 is YNNKEL (reference sequence). V was clipped by 0 bases and J by 5 bases, with 17 bases between them. CDR3 DNA: TGTGCCAGCAGCCAAGATGTTTGGGTCGGACCCGACAATGAGCAGTTCTTC. The encoded protein is CASSQDVWVGPDNEQFF.